Listed below are T cell receptor beta chains from one sample, sequenced in a study of blood T cell repertoires in COVID-19. Only in-frame clones appear in the TCRdb table, and some are missing; sequencing was by immunoSEQ multiplex PCR. Of some 100,000 clones listed, roughly 84% are singletons. Sequenced material: peripheral blood. The origin of the receptors is a man younger than 45 in a cohort sampled during active COVID-19. Both conserved end residues are part of each CDR3. Expanded clones are given a class, and other clones once, few, many or no size at all.

J gene: TRBJ2-3
V gene: TRBV5-1
clone size: -
CDR3 protein: CASSPYSSGTDTQYF

J gene: TRBJ2-3
V gene: TRBV5-5
clone size: -
CDR3 protein: CASSLATLGGYTQYF

J gene: TRBJ1-3
V gene: TRBV30
clone size: -
CDR3 protein: CAWSVGGFSGNTIYF

J gene: TRBJ2-7
V gene: TRBV12-3/TRBV12-4
clone size: -
CDR3 protein: CASSFRDRGEQYF

J gene: TRBJ2-5
V gene: TRBV6-1
clone size: -
CDR3 protein: CASSEEPPGTVKRGTQYF

J gene: TRBJ1-6
V gene: TRBV14
clone size: -
CDR3 protein: CASSQVTGPSAPLHF

J gene: TRBJ1-1
V gene: TRBV29-1
clone size: -
CDR3 protein: CSVSGTENTEAFF

J gene: TRBJ1-2
V gene: TRBV7-9
clone size: few
CDR3 protein: CASSSQPWPVYGYTF

J gene: TRBJ2-7
V gene: TRBV7-2
clone size: -
CDR3 protein: CASSLAGQGASEQYF

J gene: TRBJ2-5
V gene: TRBV5-6
clone size: -
CDR3 protein: CASSLAQRETQYF

J gene: TRBJ2-7
V gene: TRBV2
clone size: -
CDR3 protein: CASRRGVSYEQYF

J gene: TRBJ2-5
V gene: TRBV2
clone size: -
CDR3 protein: CASSPQGPETQYF

J gene: TRBJ2-5
V gene: TRBV30
clone size: -
CDR3 protein: CAWSVQGGETQYF

J gene: TRBJ2-1
V gene: TRBV10-3
clone size: -
CDR3 protein: CAISESRGGDEQFF

J gene: TRBJ2-7
V gene: TRBV6-1
clone size: -
CDR3 protein: CASSDGTGGSYEQYF

J gene: TRBJ2-5
V gene: TRBV5-1
clone size: -
CDR3 protein: CASSFSTGGQETQYF

J gene: TRBJ1-5
V gene: TRBV6-5
clone size: -
CDR3 protein: CASSYSGGNEPQHF

J gene: TRBJ1-1
V gene: TRBV30
clone size: -
CDR3 protein: CAWSVPQRETEAFF

J gene: TRBJ1-6
V gene: TRBV19
clone size: -
CDR3 protein: CASSRLKGQGNNSPLHF

J gene: TRBJ2-5
V gene: TRBV5-4
clone size: -
CDR3 protein: CASSLMGGETQYF

J gene: TRBJ2-3
V gene: TRBV27
clone size: -
CDR3 protein: CASGSSSTDTQYF

J gene: TRBJ2-7
V gene: TRBV5-4
clone size: -
CDR3 protein: CASSYWDKAYEQYF

J gene: TRBJ1-1
V gene: TRBV27
clone size: -
CDR3 protein: CASSGTGVGIEAFF

J gene: TRBJ2-7
V gene: TRBV15
clone size: -
CDR3 protein: CATSSDTSYEQYF

J gene: TRBJ2-5
V gene: TRBV7-2
clone size: -
CDR3 protein: CASSRNLPNRETQYF

J gene: TRBJ1-1
V gene: TRBV5-1
clone size: -
CDR3 protein: CASRLEDRVTEAFF

J gene: TRBJ2-5
V gene: TRBV5-1
clone size: -
CDR3 protein: CASSLASAGGQETQYF

J gene: TRBJ1-2
V gene: TRBV7-9
clone size: -
CDR3 protein: CASSLEGGQGLNGYTF

J gene: TRBJ2-4
V gene: TRBV7-2
clone size: -
CDR3 protein: CASGLAAQGDQYF

J gene: TRBJ2-2
V gene: TRBV6-5
clone size: -
CDR3 protein: CASTWDRSTGELFF

J gene: TRBJ1-6
V gene: TRBV6-6
clone size: -
CDR3 protein: CASRAGGASPLHF

J gene: TRBJ1-6
V gene: TRBV5-1
clone size: -
CDR3 protein: CASSIDGTGDSPLHF

J gene: TRBJ2-5
V gene: TRBV9
clone size: -
CDR3 protein: CASSAGTSGGYQETQYF

J gene: TRBJ2-2
V gene: TRBV9
clone size: once
CDR3 protein: CASSVRGIHTGELFF

J gene: TRBJ1-6
V gene: TRBV7-9
clone size: -
CDR3 protein: CASSSTGINSPLHF

J gene: TRBJ1-2
V gene: TRBV19
clone size: -
CDR3 protein: CASSIVGGAANYGYTF

J gene: TRBJ2-7
V gene: TRBV5-5
clone size: -
CDR3 protein: CASSGRTAYEQYF

J gene: TRBJ1-5
V gene: TRBV10-3
clone size: once
CDR3 protein: CAISDAGVSNQPQHF

J gene: TRBJ1-6
V gene: TRBV2
clone size: -
CDR3 protein: CASSEEAAENSPLHF

J gene: TRBJ2-3
V gene: TRBV2
clone size: -
CDR3 protein: CASSRTSGVSDTQYF

J gene: TRBJ2-7
V gene: TRBV2
clone size: -
CDR3 protein: CASSRDRGRTYEQYF

J gene: TRBJ2-3
V gene: TRBV5-6
clone size: -
CDR3 protein: CASSLLAGGTDTQYF

J gene: TRBJ2-2
V gene: TRBV24-1
clone size: -
CDR3 protein: CATTPRDSSRNTGELFF

J gene: TRBJ2-5
V gene: TRBV11-2
clone size: -
CDR3 protein: CASSLTVGETQYF

J gene: TRBJ1-5
V gene: TRBV7-9
clone size: -
CDR3 protein: CASSLTGTGSNQPQHF

J gene: TRBJ1-6
V gene: TRBV5-4
clone size: -
CDR3 protein: CASSATGGHSPLHF

J gene: TRBJ2-1
V gene: TRBV4-3
clone size: -
CDR3 protein: CASSQDRGPEEQFF

J gene: TRBJ1-6
V gene: TRBV2
clone size: -
CDR3 protein: CASNWGGSPLHF

J gene: TRBJ2-6
V gene: TRBV27
clone size: -
CDR3 protein: CAGKQGAGANVLTF

J gene: TRBJ1-2
V gene: TRBV7-9
clone size: -
CDR3 protein: CASSDGQSDLAF

J gene: TRBJ1-3
V gene: TRBV7-3
clone size: -
CDR3 protein: CASSLTGEPGNTIYF

J gene: TRBJ1-5
V gene: TRBV12-3/TRBV12-4
clone size: -
CDR3 protein: CASSPELNQPQHF

J gene: TRBJ2-1
V gene: TRBV19
clone size: -
CDR3 protein: CASSPQNRFHSYNEQFF